The present TCR beta chain was sequenced within a study of metastatic and nonmetastatic thyroid tumors. From the PCR reads, TCRdb re-called clones with MiXCR. The top ten clones hold around 8% of a sample with more than 13,000 clones, more than 20% of them seen once. In this sample, this clone turned up a few times. The V end was cut by 4 bases, the J end by 1 base, with 19 bases between. The CDR3 runs 17 residues. All patients reached thyroid surgery having received no treatment beforehand. The gene calls are TRBV12-3 or TRBV12-4 and TRBJ1-1, with D possibly matching TRBD1 (6 bases). The material sequenced was blood. The sequence derives from a female donor with papillary thyroid cancer or a benign thyroid nodule (not recorded which). Some clones in this sample may be carry-over from other donors' samples. The DNA of the CDR3 is TGTGCCAGCAGTTCCCCTCGGCGACAGGCTGGGAACACTGAAGCTTTCTTT. Translated: CASSSPRRQAGNTEAFF.